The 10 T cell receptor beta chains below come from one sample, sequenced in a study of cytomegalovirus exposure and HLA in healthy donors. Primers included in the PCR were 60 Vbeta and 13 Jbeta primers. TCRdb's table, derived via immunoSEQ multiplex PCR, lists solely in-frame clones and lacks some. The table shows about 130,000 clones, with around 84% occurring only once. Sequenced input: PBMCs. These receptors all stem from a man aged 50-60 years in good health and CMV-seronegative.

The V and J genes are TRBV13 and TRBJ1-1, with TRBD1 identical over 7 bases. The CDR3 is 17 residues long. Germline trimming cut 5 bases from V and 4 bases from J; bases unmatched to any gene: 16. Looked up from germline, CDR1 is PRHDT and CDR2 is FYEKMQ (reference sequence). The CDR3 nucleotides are TGTGCCAGCAGCCGACAAGCCCCCGGACAGGTCGGCACTGAAGCTTTCTTT. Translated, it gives CASSRQAPGQVGTEAFF.

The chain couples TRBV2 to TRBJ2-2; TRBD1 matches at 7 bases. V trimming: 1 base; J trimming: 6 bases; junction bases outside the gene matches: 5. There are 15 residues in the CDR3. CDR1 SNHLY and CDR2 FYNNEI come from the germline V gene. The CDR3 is CASSEVRGGAGELFF. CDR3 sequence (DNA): TGTGCCAGCAGTGAAGTGAGAGGGGGCGCCGGGGAGCTGTTTTTT.

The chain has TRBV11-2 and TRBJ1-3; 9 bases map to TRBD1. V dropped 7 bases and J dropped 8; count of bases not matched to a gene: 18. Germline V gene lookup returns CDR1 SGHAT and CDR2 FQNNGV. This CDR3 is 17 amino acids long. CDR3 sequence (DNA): TGTGCCAGCACATTTCCGTCTAAACAGGGGGCGCGGGACACCATATATTTT. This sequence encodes CASTFPSKQGARDTIYF.

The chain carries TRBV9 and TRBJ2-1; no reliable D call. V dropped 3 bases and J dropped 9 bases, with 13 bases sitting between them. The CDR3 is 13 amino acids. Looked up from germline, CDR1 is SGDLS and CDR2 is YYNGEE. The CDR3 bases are TGTGCCAGCAGCGCGGCGGATCTCGTTGAGCAGTTCTTC. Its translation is CASSAADLVEQFF.

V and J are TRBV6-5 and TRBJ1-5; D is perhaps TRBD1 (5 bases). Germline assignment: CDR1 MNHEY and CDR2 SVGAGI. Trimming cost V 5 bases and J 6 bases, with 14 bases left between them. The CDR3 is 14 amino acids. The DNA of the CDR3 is TGTGCCAGCAGTCTAGGGCACGGGGGTCAGCCCCAGCATTTT. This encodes CASSLGHGGQPQHF.

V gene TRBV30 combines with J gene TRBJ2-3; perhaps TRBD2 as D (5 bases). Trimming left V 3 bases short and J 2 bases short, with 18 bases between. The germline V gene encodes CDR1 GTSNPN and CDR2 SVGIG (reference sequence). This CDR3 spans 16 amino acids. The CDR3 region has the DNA TGTGCCTGGAGCGGAGGTTCAAGACCTTTCACAGATACGCAGTATTTT. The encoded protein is CAWSGGSRPFTDTQYF.

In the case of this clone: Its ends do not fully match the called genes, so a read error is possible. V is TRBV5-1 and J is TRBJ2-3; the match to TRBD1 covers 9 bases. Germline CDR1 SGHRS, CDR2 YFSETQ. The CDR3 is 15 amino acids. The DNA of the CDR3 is TGCGCCAGCGGCTTGACCGGGACAGGGACAGATACGCAGTATTTT. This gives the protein CASGLTGTGTDTQYF.

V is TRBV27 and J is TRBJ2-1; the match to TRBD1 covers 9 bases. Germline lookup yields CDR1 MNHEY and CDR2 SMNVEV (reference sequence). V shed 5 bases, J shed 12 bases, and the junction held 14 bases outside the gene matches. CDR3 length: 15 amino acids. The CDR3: CASSAIPGQGIVQFF. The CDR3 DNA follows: TGTGCCAGCAGTGCCATTCCGGGACAGGGTATCGTGCAGTTCTTC.

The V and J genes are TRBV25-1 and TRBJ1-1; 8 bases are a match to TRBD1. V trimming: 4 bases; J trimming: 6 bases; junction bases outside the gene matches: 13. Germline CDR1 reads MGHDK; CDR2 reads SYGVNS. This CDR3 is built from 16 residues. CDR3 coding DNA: TGTGCCAGCAGTGCTACCGGGACAGGTCTTCCCCCTGAAGCTTTCTTT. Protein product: CASSATGTGLPPEAFF.

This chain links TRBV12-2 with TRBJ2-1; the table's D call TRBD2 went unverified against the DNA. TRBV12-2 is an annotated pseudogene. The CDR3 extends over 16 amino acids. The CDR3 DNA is TGTGCAAGTCGCTTAGGCCAGAGGCGGGTCGTCAATGAGCAGTTCTTC. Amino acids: CASRLGQRRVVNEQFF.